These T cell receptor beta chains were read from a single sample in a study of CD8+CD57+ T cells in acquired aplastic anemia. TCRdb reprocessed the reads with MiXCR, giving one entry per CDR3 protein. This sample has around 250,000 distinct CDR3 sequences, with roughly three fifths found just once. The sample taken for sequencing was sorted CD4+, CD8+, or CD8+CD57+ T cells (not recorded which) from PBMCs. The source is a human donor with severe aplastic anemia or a healthy control (not recorded which). The CDR3 runs from the conserved cysteine through the conserved F or W. D genes are given only for firm matches. The size entry is marked missing in some rows and otherwise reads once, few, many or a size class.

clone_size	j_call	d_call	v_call	cdr3_nt	cdr3_aa
.	TRBJ2-3	TRBD2	TRBV7-2	TGTGCCAGCAGCTTAAGGTTCCGGGGGGGCCTAACAGATACGCAGTATTTT	CASSLRFRGGLTDTQYF
many	TRBJ1-4	.	TRBV7-8	TGTGCCAGCAGCTCAAGTGGGGCCCTTGAAAAACTGTTTTTT	CASSSSGALEKLFF
.	TRBJ2-7	TRBD1	TRBV10-3	TGTGCCACAAACAGGGGGCAAGGCTACGAGCAGTACTTC	CATNRGQGYEQYF
once	TRBJ2-1	.	TRBV7-9	TGTGCCAGCAGCGCCCTGGACTCGAGTGAGCAGTTCTTC	CASSALDSSEQFF
many	TRBJ1-1	.	TRBV30	TGTGCCTGGAGTTTACAGGGTAAACTTCTCCAAGCTTTCTTT	CAWSLQGKLLQAFF
once	TRBJ2-6	.	TRBV7-6	TGTGCCAGCAGCTTAGAGAGAGGCAGGGAAGGCTCTGGGGCCAACGTCCTGACTTTC	CASSLERGREGSGANVLTF
many	TRBJ1-2	.	TRBV12-3/TRBV12-4	TGTGCCAGCAGCCTCTGGGGTGGCTACACCTTC	CASSLWGGYTF
.	TRBJ1-1	TRBD1	TRBV6-1	TGTGCCAGCAGTGATCCCGGGACAGGGGGCTTTTCCACTGAAGCTTTCTTT	CASSDPGTGGFSTEAFF
.	TRBJ1-6	.	TRBV25-1	TGTGCCAGCAGTGAATATCTTGGGGTGGCGGGAAATTCACCCCTCCACTTT	CASSEYLGVAGNSPLHF
.	TRBJ2-1	TRBD2	TRBV24-1	TGTGCCACCAGTGATAGAGGAGAGCGGGAAGATGAGCAGTTCTTC	CATSDRGEREDEQFF
.	TRBJ1-1	.	TRBV15	TGTGCCACCAGCACTGTGACAGGTCCTGAAGCTTTCTTT	CATSTVTGPEAFF
many	TRBJ1-5	.	TRBV7-2	TGTGCCAGCAGCTTAGCTCGGGATCAGCCCCAGCATTTT	CASSLARDQPQHF
.	TRBJ2-7	TRBD1	TRBV10-3	TGTGCCATCAAGACAGGGGCTCCAAGCGACGAGCAGTACTTC	CAIKTGAPSDEQYF
many	TRBJ2-1	.	TRBV7-2	TGTGCCAGCAGCTTTGTAAATGAGCAGTTCTTC	CASSFVNEQFF
many	TRBJ2-1	.	TRBV9	TGTGCCAGCAGCGTAGGGGTCGACTCCTACAATGAGCAGTTCTTC	CASSVGVDSYNEQFF
many	TRBJ1-5	TRBD1	TRBV5-6	TGTGCCAGCAGCTTGTACTCCTGGACAGGGAATCAGCCCCAGCATTTT	CASSLYSWTGNQPQHF
few	TRBJ2-2	.	TRBV7-6	TGTGCCAGCAGCTTGGGCCAGGAGCTGTTTTTT	CASSLGQELFF
many	TRBJ1-1	.	TRBV19	TGTGCCAGTAGTATCGACAGGATCCCTTTGGGCACTGAAGCTTTCTTT	CASSIDRIPLGTEAFF
many	TRBJ2-7	.	TRBV9	TGTGCCAGCAGCCCCCGCCCCGGGCAGAACTTGCACGAGCAGTACTTC	CASSPRPGQNLHEQYF
.	TRBJ1-4	TRBD1	TRBV25-1	TGTGCCAGCAGCTTTGGGACAGGGAGCGGTGAAAAACTGTTTTTT	CASSFGTGSGEKLFF
.	TRBJ1-1	.	TRBV20-1	TGCAGTGCTAGAGATGCCAGGGCCTCAGACACTGAAGCTTTCTTT	CSARDARASDTEAFF
.	TRBJ2-7	TRBD1	TRBV4-1	TGCGCCAGCAGCCAAAAAGCAGGGGGCAACGAGCAGTACTTC	CASSQKAGGNEQYF
many	TRBJ1-1	.	TRBV7-9	TGTGCCAGCAGCTTGGCCGTGGGCCAGCACACTGAAGCTTTCTTT	CASSLAVGQHTEAFF
.	TRBJ1-1	TRBD1	TRBV2	TGTGCCAGCAGTACCGAAAGTAGGGACAGGGTGAACACTGAAGCTTTCTTT	CASSTESRDRVNTEAFF
many	TRBJ2-3	.	TRBV19	TGTGCCAGTATATACGTGGGGAGGGACACCGGCACAGATACGCAGTATTTT	CASIYVGRDTGTDTQYF
.	TRBJ2-3	.	TRBV10-3	TGTGCCATCAGTGCCGGGGCCACAGATACGCAGTATTTT	CAISAGATDTQYF
many	TRBJ1-1	.	TRBV6-2/TRBV6-3	TGTGCCAGCGGGCCCTGGGGCAGGATGAACACTGAAGCTTTCTTT	CASGPWGRMNTEAFF
.	TRBJ1-6	TRBD1	TRBV10-3	TGTGCCATCAGTGGGACAGGGAATGATTCACCCCTCCACTTT	CAISGTGNDSPLHF
many	TRBJ1-2	.	TRBV6-4	TGTGCCAGCAGTGACAACGGAGCTGGCTACACCTTC	CASSDNGAGYTF
.	TRBJ2-6	.	TRBV7-3	TGTGCCAGCAGCTTAAAAGGGAACACCGGGGCCAACGTCCTGACTTTC	CASSLKGNTGANVLTF
.	TRBJ1-1	.	TRBV25-1	TGTGCCAGCAGTTGGGGGGGAACGAACACTGAAGCTTTCTTT	CASSWGGTNTEAFF
.	TRBJ1-2	.	TRBV29-1	TGCAGCGTTGAAGGGCCGAACTATGGCTACACCTTC	CSVEGPNYGYTF
few	TRBJ2-1	.	TRBV11-2	TGTGCCAGCAGCCCCAGCCACAATGAGCAGTTCTTC	CASSPSHNEQFF
.	TRBJ1-5	.	TRBV19	TGTGCCAGTAGTATGGAAAGCAATCAGCCCCAGCATTTT	CASSMESNQPQHF
many	TRBJ1-5	TRBD1	TRBV18	TGTGCCAGCTCACCGGGACAGGGGTTCGGTCAGCCCCAGCATTTT	CASSPGQGFGQPQHF
many	TRBJ1-1	.	TRBV12-3/TRBV12-4	TGTGCCAGCAGTGCCTCAGGGAGAACTGAAGCTTTCTTT	CASSASGRTEAFF
many	TRBJ2-3	.	TRBV5-1	TGCGCCAGCAGCTGGGGCACAGATACGCAGTATTTT	CASSWGTDTQYF
.	TRBJ1-5	.	TRBV10-3	TGTGCCATCAGTGATGGGGGGGAGCCCCAGCATTTT	CAISDGGEPQHF
few	TRBJ2-7	.	TRBV19	TGTGCCAGTAGTATTGGGATCTCCTACGAGCAGTACTTC	CASSIGISYEQYF
once	TRBJ1-6	.	TRBV7-2	TGTGCCAGCAGCTTAGAGGGCAGGGGTAGATCACCCCTCCACTTT	CASSLEGRGRSPLHF
.	TRBJ1-5	.	TRBV5-1	TGCGCCAGCAGCTTGGGGGGGGAAAATCAGCCCCAGCATTTT	CASSLGGENQPQHF
.	TRBJ1-6	.	TRBV3-1	TGTGCCAGCAGCCAATCGACATTGGGGAATTCACCCCTCCACTTT	CASSQSTLGNSPLHF
.	TRBJ2-7	.	TRBV10-1	.	CAVYLCASSVKYF
few	TRBJ2-7	.	TRBV20-1	TGCAGTGCTAGAGACACCGTATCCTACGAGCAGTACTTC	CSARDTVSYEQYF
.	TRBJ1-6	TRBD1	TRBV7-2	TGTGCCAGCAGCGGGTTGGACAGGGGAATTTTGTTTAATTCACCCCTCCACTTT	CASSGLDRGILFNSPLHF